This T cell receptor (beta chain) was sequenced in a study of identical twins. A universal primer site arose from template switching, and cDNA bore unique molecular identifiers. TCRdb reprocessed the 5' RACE reads with MiXCR, giving one entry per CDR3 protein. The table has roughly 630,000 distinct CDR3 sequences, around 7.5% seen once. The CDR3 length is 14 residues. Losses at the gene ends were 6 bases for V and 2 bases for J; bases not matched to a gene: 3. Germline assignment: CDR1 MGHDK and CDR2 SYGVNS. Notes on this clonotype: Its antigen is still unknown.

Study observations and caveats: Invariant MAIT and iNKT cells may have partly biased zero-insertion analyses. Insertion counts were lower in abundant cord blood beta clonotypes, a trend that memory repertoires did not show.

These data were also reused for a study on yellow fever vaccine responses in identical twins.

This TCR came from a woman younger than 30 in good health. Material: PBMCs. The chain combines TRBV25-1 with TRBJ1-3; 8 bases match TRBD1. The CDR3 DNA sequence: TGTGCCAGCAGGCAGGGGGCCCCTGGAAACACCATATATTTT. As protein: CASRQGAPGNTIYF.